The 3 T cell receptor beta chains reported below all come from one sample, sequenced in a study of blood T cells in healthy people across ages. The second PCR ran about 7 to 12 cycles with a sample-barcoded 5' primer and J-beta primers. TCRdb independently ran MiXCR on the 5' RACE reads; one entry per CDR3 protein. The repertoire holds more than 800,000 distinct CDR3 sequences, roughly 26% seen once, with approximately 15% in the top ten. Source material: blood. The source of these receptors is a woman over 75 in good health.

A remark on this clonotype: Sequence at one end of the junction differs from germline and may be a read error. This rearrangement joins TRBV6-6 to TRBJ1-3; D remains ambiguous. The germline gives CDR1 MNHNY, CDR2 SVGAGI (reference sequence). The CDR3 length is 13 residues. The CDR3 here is CASSLVFGNTRYF. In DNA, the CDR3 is TGTGCCAGCAGTCTCGTCTTTGGAAACACCAGATATTTT.

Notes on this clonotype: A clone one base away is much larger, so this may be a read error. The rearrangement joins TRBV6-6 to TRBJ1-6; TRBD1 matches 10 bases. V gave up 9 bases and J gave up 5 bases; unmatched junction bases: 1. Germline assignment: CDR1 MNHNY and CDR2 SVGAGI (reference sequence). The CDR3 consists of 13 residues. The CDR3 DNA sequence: TGTGCCAGTGGGACAGGGGATAATTCACCCCTCCACTTT. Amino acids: CASGTGDNSPLHF.

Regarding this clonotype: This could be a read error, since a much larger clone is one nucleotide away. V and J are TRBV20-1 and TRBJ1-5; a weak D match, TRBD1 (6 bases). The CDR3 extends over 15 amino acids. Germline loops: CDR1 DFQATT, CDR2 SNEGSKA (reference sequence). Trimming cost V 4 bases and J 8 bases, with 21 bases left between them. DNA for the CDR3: TGCAGTGCTAAAGTAACAGGGATCTTGGGAAAGCCCCAGCATTTT. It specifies CSAKVTGILGKPQHF.